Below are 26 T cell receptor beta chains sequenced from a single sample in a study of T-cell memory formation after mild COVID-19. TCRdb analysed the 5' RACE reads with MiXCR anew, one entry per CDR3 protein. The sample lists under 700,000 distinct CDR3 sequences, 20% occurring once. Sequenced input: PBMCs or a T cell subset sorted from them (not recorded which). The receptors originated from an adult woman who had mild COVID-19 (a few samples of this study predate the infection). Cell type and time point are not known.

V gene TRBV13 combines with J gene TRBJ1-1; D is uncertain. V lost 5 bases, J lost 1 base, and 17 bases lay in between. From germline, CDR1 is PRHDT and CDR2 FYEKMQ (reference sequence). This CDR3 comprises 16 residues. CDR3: CASSLIRDVRNTEAFF. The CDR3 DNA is TGTGCCAGCAGCCTAATACGGGATGTCAGGAACACTGAAGCTTTCTTT.

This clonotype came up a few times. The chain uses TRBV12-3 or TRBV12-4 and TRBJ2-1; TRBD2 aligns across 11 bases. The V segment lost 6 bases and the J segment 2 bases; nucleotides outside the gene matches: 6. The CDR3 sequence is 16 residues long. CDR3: CASRPPSGGTYNEQFF. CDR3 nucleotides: TGTGCCAGCAGGCCCCCTAGCGGGGGGACCTACAATGAGCAGTTCTTC.

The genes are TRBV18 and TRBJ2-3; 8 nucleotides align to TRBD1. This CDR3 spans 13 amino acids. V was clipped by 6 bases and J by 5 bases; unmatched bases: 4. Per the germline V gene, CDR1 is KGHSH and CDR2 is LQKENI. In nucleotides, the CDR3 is TGTGCCAGCTCTCTCGACAGGGGAGATACGCAGTATTTT. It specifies CASSLDRGDTQYF.

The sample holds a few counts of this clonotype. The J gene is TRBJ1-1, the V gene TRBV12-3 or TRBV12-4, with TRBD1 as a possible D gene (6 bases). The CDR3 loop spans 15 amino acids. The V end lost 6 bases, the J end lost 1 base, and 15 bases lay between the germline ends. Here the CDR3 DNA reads TGTGCCAGCAGCCAGACAGGATCTACGAACACTGAAGCTTTCTTT. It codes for CASSQTGSTNTEAFF.

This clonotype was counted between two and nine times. In DNA, the CDR3 is TGCGCCAGCAGCCAGGGTGCTAGCGGCACAGATACGCAGTATTTT. Translation gives CASSQGASGTDTQYF. The chain employs TRBV4-1 and TRBJ2-3, with D possibly TRBD2 on 6 matching bases. This CDR3 is built from 15 residues. V lost 3 bases, J lost 1 base, and 11 bases lay in between. CDR1 and CDR2 (germline): MGHRA, YSYEKL.

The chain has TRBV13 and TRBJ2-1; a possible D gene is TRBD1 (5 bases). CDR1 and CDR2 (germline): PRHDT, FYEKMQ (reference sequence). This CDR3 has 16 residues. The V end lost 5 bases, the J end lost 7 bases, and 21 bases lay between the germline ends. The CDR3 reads CASSARLGLGDNEQFF. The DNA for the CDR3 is TGTGCCAGCAGCGCCCGCCTGGGGCTAGGGGATAATGAGCAGTTCTTC.

The CDR3 region is CASSQTGAGVSYEQYF. The CDR3 bases are TGCGCCAGCAGCCAAACCGGGGCGGGGGTCTCCTACGAGCAGTACTTC. The gene calls are TRBV4-1 and TRBJ2-7; 7 bases match TRBD2. The CDR3 spans 16 residues. V lost 2 bases and J lost 0; bases outside the gene matches: 7. Germline CDR1 is MGHRA and CDR2 is YSYEKL.

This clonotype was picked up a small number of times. The CDR3, as DNA: TGTGCCAGCAGCTTGGATGGTCCTAACTATGGCTACACCTTC. It yields the protein CASSLDGPNYGYTF. This chain joins TRBV5-6 and TRBJ1-2; D gene ambiguous. Per germline, CDR1 SGHDT and CDR2 YYEEEE. V was clipped by 0 bases and J by 0 bases, with 6 bases between them. CDR3 length equals 14 residues.

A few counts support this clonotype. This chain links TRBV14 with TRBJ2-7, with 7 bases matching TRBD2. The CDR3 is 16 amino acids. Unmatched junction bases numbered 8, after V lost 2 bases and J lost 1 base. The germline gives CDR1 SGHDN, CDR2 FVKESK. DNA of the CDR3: TGTGCCAGCAGCCAATTCTTCGCTAGCGGATCCTACGAGCAGTACTTC. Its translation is CASSQFFASGSYEQYF.

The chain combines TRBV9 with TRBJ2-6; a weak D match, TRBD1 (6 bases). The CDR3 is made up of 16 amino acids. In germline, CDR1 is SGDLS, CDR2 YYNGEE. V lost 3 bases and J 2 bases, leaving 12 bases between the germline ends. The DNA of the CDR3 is TGTGCCAGCAGCGCAGTCACAGGGACTGGGGCCAACGTCCTGACTTTC. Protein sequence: CASSAVTGTGANVLTF. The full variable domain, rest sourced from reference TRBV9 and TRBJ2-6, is DSGVTQTPKHLITATGQRVTLRCSPRSGDLSVYWYQQSLDQGLQFLIQYYNGEERAKGNILERFSAQQFPDLHSELNLSSLELGDSALYFCASSAVTGTGANVLTFGAGSRLTVL.

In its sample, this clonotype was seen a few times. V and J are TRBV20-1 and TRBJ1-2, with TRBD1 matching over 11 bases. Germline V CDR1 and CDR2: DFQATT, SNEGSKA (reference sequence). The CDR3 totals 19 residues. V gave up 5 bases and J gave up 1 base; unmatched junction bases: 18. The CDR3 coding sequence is TGCAGTGCTCGAGGGTTCGGTCCGGACAGGGGGCATTTTAACTATGGCTACACCTTC. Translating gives CSARGFGPDRGHFNYGYTF.

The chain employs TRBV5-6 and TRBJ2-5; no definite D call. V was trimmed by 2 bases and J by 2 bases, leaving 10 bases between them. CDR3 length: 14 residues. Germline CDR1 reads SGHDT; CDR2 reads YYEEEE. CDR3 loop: CASSLRQAQETQYF. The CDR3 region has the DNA TGTGCCAGCAGCTTAAGACAAGCACAAGAGACCCAGTACTTC.

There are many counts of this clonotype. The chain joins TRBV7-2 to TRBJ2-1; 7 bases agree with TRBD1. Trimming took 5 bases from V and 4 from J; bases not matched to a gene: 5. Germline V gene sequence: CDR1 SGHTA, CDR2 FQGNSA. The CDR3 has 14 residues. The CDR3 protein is CASSEGQPYNEQFF. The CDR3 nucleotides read TGTGCCAGCAGCGAGGGACAGCCATACAATGAGCAGTTCTTC.

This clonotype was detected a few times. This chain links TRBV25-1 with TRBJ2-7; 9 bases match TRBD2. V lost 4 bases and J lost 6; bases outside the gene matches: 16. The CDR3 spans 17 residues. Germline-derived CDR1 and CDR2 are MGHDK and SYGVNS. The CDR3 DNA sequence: TGTGCCAGCAGTGGAACCCCAGGCGGGACTAGCTCCGGCGAGCAGTACTTC. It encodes CASSGTPGGTSSGEQYF.

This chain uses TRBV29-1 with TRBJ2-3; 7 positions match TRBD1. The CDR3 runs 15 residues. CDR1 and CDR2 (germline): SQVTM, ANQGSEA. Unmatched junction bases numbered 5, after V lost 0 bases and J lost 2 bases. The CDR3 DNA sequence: TGCAGCGTTGAAGATCTGGGGACAGACACAGATACGCAGTATTTT. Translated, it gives CSVEDLGTDTDTQYF.

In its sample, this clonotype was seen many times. The CDR3 DNA is TGTGCCAGCAGCTCCGACAGGGCCGGGGAGCTGTTTTTT. This sequence encodes CASSSDRAGELFF. The chain couples TRBV7-2 to TRBJ2-2, with TRBD1 matching over 7 bases. Germline V gene sequence: CDR1 SGHTA, CDR2 FQGNSA. Unmatched junction bases numbered 2, after V lost 4 bases and J lost 6 bases. The CDR3 is 13 residues long.

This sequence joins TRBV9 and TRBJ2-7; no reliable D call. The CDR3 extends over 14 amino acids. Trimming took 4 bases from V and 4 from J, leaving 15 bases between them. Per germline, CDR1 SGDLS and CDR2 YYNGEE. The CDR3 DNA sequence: TGTGCCAGCAGCCCTCCTGGAACAAAATACGAGCAGTACTTC. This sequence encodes CASSPPGTKYEQYF. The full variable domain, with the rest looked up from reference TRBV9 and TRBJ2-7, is DSGVTQTPKHLITATGQRVTLRCSPRSGDLSVYWYQQSLDQGLQFLIQYYNGEERAKGNILERFSAQQFPDLHSELNLSSLELGDSALYFCASSPPGTKYEQYFGPGTRLTVT.

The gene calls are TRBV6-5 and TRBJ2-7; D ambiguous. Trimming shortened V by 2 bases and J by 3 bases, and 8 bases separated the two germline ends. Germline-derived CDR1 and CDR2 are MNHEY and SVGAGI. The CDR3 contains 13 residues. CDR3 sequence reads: CASSYREFYEQYF. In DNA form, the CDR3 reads TGTGCCAGCAGTTACCGTGAATTCTACGAGCAGTACTTC.

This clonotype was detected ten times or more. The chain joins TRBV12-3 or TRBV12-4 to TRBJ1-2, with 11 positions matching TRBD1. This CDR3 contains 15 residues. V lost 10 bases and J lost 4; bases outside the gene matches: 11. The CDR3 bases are TGTGCCACCCGAAACCGGGACAGGGGGATCTATGGCTACACCTTC. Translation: CATRNRDRGIYGYTF.

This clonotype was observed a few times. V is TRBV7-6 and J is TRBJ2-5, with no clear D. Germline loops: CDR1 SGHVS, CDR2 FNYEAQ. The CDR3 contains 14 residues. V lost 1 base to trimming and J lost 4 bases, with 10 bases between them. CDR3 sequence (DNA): TGTGCCAGCAGCTTAGTTGCTCGCGGAGAGACCCAGTACTTC. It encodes CASSLVARGETQYF.

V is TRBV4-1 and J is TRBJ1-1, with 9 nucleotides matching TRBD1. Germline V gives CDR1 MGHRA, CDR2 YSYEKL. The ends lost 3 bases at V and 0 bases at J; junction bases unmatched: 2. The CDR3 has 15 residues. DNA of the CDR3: TGCGCCAGCAGCCAGGGACAGGGAATGAACACTGAAGCTTTCTTT. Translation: CASSQGQGMNTEAFF.

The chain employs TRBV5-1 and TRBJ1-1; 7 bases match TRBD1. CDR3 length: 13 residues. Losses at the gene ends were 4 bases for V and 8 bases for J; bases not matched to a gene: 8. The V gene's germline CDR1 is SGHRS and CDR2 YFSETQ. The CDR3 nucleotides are TGCGCCAGCAGCCCGACGGGACAGAACGAAGCTTTCTTT. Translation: CASSPTGQNEAFF.

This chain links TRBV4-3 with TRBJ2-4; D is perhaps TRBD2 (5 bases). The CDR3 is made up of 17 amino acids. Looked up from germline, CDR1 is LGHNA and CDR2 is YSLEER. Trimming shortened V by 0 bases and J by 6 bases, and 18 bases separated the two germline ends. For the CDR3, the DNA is TGCGCCAGCAGCCAAGATTATGCGGGCCTGCACGGAAACATTCAGTACTTC. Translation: CASSQDYAGLHGNIQYF.

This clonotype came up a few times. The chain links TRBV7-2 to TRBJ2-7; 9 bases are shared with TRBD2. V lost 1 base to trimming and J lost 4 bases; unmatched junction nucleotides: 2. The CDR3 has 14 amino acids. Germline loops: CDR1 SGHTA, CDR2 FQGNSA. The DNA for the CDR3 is TGTGCCAGCAGCTTAGGGACTAGCGCGTACGAGCAGTACTTC. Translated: CASSLGTSAYEQYF.

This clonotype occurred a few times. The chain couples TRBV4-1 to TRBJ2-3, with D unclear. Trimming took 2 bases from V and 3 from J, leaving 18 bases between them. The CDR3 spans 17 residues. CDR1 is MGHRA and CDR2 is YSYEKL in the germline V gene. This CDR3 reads CASSQKVASERTDTQYF. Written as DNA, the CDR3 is TGCGCCAGCAGCCAAAAGGTTGCGTCCGAGAGGACAGATACGCAGTATTTT.

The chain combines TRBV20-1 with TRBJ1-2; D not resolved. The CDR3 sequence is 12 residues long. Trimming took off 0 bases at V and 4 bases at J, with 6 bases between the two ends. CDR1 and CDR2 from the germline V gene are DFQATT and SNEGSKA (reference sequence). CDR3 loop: CSAREFGYGYTF. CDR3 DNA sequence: TGCAGTGCTAGAGAGTTTGGCTATGGCTACACCTTC.